The clone carrying this T cell receptor (beta chain) occurred once. This entry comes from a study of blood T cell repertoires in COVID-19. Overall study context: Both acute and convalescent COVID-19 samples were obtained from the United States, Italy and Spain. T cells, B-cell-depleted T cells, or PBMCs supplied cDNA or gDNA.

Authors' data handling: Nucleated cell counts were estimated from reference gene primer amplification. Sequenced by immunoSEQ multiplex PCR; TCRdb stores in-frame clones only, minus some. The V and J calls and clone size come from that table; D and trimming were worked out from the DNA. The table lists under 95,000 clones, 85% to 90% of them singletons. The germline gives CDR1 SGHDT, CDR2 YYEEEE. V was shortened by 2 bases and J by 2 bases, with 10 bases between the two germline ends. This CDR3 contains 14 residues. The rearrangement joins TRBV5-6 to TRBJ2-5; D is ambiguous. The sequenced sample was peripheral blood. The source is a middle-aged man with acute or convalescent COVID-19. The CDR3 nucleotides read TGTGCCAGCAGCTTCTACGGTCTACAAGAGACCCAGTACTTC. Protein product: CASSFYGLQETQYF.